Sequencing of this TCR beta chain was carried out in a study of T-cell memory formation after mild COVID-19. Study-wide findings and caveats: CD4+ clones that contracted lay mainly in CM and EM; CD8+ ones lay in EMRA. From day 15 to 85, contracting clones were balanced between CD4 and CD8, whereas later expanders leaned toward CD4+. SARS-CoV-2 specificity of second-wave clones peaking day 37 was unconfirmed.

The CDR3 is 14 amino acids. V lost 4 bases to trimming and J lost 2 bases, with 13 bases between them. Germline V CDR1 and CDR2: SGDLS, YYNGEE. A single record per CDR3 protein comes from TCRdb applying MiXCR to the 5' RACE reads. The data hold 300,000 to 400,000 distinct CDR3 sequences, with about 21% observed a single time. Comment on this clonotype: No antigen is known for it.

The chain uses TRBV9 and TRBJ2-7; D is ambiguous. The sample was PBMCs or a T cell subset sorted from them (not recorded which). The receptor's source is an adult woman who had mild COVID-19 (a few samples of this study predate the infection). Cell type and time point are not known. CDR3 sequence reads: CASSQETVPYEQYF. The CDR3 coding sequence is TGTGCCAGCAGCCAGGAAACGGTCCCCTACGAGCAGTACTTC.